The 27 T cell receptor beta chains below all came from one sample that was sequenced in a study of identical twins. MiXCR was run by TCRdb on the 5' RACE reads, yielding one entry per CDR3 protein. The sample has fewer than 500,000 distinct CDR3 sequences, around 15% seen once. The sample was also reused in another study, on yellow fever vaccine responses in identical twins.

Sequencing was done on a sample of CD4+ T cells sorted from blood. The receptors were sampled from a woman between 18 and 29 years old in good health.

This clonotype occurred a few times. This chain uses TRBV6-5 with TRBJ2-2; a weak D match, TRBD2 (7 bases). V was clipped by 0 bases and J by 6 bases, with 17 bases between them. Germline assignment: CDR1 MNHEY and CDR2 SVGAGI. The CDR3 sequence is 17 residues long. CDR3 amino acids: CASSYSSGGSGPGELFF. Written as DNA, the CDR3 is TGTGCCAGCAGTTACTCGTCGGGGGGCTCAGGGCCCGGGGAGCTGTTTTTT.

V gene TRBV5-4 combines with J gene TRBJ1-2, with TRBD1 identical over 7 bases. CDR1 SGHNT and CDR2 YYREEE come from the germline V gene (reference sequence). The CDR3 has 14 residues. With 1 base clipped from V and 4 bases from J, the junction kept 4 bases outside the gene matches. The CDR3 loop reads CASSLRGGFYGYTF. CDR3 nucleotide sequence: TGTGCCAGCAGCTTGAGAGGGGGCTTCTATGGCTACACCTTC.

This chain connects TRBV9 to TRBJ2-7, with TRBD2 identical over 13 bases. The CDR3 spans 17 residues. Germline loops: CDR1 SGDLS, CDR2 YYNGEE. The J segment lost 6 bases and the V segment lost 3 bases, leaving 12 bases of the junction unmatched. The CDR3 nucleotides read TGTGCCAGCAGCGCGGGACTAGCGGGACTCCTCATGGGCGAGCAGTACTTC. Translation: CASSAGLAGLLMGEQYF.

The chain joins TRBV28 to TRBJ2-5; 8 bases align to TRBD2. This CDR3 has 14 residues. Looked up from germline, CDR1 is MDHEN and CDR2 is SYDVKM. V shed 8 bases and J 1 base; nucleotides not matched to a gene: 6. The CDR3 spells CASGLGRVQETQYF. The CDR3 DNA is TGTGCCAGCGGACTCGGGAGGGTCCAAGAGACCCAGTACTTC.

Written as DNA, the CDR3 is TGTGCCAGCAGCTTACAGGGGGCGGTATCCGGGGCCAACGTCCTGACTTTC. This gives the protein CASSLQGAVSGANVLTF. The chain joins TRBV6-5 to TRBJ2-6, with TRBD1 matching over 9 bases. V lost 6 bases, J lost 4 bases, and 10 bases stayed unmatched. The V gene's germline CDR1 is MNHEY and CDR2 SVGAGI. The CDR3 length is 17 residues.

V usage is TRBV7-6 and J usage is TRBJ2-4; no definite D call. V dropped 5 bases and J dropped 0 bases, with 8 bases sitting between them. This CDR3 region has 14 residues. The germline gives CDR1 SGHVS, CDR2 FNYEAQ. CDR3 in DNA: TGTGCCAGCAGCGATGGGGAAGCCAAAAACATTCAGTACTTC. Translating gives CASSDGEAKNIQYF.

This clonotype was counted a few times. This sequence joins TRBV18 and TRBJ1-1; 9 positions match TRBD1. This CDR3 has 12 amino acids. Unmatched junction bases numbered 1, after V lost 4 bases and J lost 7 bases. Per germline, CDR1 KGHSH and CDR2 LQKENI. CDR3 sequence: CASSRQGDEAFF. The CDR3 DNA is TGTGCCAGCTCACGACAGGGGGATGAAGCTTTCTTT.

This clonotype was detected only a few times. The CDR3 coding sequence is TGTGCCAGTAGTATCTCGGGTAATCAGCCCCAGCATTTT. Translated, it gives CASSISGNQPQHF. V usage is TRBV19 and J usage is TRBJ1-5; D unresolved. The V gene's germline CDR1 is LNHDA and CDR2 SQIVND (reference sequence). Trimming shortened V by 3 bases and J by 4 bases, and 7 bases separated the two germline ends. CDR3 length: 13 residues.

CDR3 amino acids: CASSGGTGLNEQFF. The CDR3, as DNA: TGTGCCAGCAGTGGGGGGACAGGGCTCAATGAGCAGTTCTTC. This sequence joins TRBV2 and TRBJ2-1, with 9 positions matching TRBD1. V was pared by 4 bases and J by 6 bases, with 4 bases of the junction left unmatched. This CDR3 has 14 amino acids. Germline CDR1 is SNHLY and CDR2 is FYNNEI.

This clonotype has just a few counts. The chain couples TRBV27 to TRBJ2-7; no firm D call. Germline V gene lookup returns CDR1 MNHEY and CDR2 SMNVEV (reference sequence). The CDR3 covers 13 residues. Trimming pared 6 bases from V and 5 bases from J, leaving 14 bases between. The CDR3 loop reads CASSLGARHEQYF. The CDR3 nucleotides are TGTGCCAGCAGCCTAGGCGCTCGCCACGAGCAGTACTTC.

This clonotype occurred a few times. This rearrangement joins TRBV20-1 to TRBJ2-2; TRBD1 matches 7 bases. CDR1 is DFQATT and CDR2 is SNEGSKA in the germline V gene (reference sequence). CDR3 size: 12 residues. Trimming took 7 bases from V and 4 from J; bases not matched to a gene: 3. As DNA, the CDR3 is TGCAGTGGACAGGGCGGCACCGGGGAGCTGTTTTTT. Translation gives CSGQGGTGELFF.

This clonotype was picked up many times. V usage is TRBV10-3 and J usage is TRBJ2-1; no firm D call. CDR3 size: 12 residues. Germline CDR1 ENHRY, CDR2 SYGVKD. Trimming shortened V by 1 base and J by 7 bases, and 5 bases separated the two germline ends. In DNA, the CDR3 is TGTGCCATCAGTGAGTTTGTTAATGAGCAGTTCTTC. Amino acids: CAISEFVNEQFF.

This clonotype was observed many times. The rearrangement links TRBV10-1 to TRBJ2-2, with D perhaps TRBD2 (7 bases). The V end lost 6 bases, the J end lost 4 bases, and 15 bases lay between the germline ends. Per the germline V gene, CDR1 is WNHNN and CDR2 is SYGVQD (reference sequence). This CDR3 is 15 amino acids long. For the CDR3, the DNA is TGCGCCAGCAGCACGGAGGGGGGGCCCACCGGGGAGCTGTTTTTT. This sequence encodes CASSTEGGPTGELFF.

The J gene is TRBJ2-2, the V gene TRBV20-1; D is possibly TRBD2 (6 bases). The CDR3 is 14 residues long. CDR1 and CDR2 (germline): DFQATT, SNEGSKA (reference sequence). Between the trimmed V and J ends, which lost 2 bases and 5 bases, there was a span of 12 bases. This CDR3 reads CSARMGGKTGELFF. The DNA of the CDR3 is TGCAGTGCTAGAATGGGGGGAAAAACCGGGGAGCTGTTTTTT.

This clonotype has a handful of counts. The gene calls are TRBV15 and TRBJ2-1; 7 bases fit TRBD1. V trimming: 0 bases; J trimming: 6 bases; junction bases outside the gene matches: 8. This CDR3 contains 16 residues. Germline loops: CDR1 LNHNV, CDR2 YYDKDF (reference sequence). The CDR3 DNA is TGTGCCACCAGCAGAGAGGAGACAGGGAGAGGCAATGAGCAGTTCTTC. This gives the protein CATSREETGRGNEQFF.

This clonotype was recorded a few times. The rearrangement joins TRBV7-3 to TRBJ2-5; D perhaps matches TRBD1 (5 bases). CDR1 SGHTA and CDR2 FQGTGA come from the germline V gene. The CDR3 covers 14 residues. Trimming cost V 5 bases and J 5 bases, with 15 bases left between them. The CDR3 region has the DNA TGTGCCAGCAGCCCCTCCTTAGGGGCGGAGACCCAGTACTTC. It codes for CASSPSLGAETQYF.

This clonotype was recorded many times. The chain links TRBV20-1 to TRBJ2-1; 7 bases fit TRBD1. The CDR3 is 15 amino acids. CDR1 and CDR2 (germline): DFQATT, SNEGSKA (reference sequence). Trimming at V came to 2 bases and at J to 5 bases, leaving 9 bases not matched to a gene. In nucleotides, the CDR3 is TGCAGTGCTAGAACTGGGGGACAGTCTAACAATGAGCAGTTCTTC. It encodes CSARTGGQSNNEQFF.

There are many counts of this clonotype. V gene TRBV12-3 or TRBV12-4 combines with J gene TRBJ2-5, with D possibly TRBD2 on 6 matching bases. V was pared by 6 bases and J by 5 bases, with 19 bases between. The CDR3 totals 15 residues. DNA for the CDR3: TGTGCCAGCAGCGACTTAGGAGGGGTACACGAGACCCAGTACTTC. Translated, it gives CASSDLGGVHETQYF.

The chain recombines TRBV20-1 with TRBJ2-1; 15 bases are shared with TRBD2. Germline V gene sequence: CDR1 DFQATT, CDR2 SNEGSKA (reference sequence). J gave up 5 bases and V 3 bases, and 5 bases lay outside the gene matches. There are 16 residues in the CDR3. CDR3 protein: CSASARTSGRDNEQFF. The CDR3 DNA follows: TGCAGTGCTAGCGCAAGGACTAGCGGGAGGGACAATGAGCAGTTCTTC.

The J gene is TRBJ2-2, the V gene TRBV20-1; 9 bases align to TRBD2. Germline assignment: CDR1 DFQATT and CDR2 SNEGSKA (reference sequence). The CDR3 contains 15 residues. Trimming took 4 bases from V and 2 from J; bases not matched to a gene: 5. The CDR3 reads CSAIPGLANTGELFF. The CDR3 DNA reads TGCAGTGCTATCCCGGGACTAGCAAACACCGGGGAGCTGTTTTTT.

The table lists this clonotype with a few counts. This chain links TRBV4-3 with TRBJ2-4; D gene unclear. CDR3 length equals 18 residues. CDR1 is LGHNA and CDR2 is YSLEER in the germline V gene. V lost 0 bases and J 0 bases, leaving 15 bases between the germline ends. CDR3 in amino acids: CASSQDYGGTSAKNIQYF. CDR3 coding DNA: TGCGCCAGCAGCCAAGATTATGGCGGAACTTCAGCCAAAAACATTCAGTACTTC.

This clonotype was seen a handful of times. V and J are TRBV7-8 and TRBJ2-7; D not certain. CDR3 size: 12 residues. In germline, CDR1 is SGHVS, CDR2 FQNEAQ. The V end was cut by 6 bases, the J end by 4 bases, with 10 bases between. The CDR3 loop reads CASSDKFYEQYF. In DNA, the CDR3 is TGTGCCAGCAGTGACAAGTTTTACGAGCAGTACTTC.

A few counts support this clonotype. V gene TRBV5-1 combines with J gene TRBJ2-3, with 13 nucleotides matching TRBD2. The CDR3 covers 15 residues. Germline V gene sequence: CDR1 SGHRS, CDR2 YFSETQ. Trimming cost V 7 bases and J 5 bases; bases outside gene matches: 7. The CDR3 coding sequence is TGCGCCAGCCGCAGACTAGCGGGAGGAGAAGATACGCAGTATTTT. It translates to CASRRLAGGEDTQYF.

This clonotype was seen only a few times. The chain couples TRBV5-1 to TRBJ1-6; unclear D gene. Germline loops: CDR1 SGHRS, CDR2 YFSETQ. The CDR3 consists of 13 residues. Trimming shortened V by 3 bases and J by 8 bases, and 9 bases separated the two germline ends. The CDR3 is CASSSEPHSPLHF. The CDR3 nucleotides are TGCGCCAGCAGCTCGGAACCTCATTCACCCCTCCACTTT.

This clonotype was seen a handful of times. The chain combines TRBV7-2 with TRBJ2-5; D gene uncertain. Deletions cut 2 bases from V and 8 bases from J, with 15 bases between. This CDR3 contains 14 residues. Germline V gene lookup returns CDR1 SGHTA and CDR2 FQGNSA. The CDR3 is CASSLYHTSGTQYF. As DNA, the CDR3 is TGTGCCAGCAGCTTATACCACACTTCAGGAACCCAGTACTTC.

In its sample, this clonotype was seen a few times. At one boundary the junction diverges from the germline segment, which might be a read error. The CDR3 region has the DNA TGCTGTGCTAGAGTAAGACTAGCGGGAACCACAGATACGCAGTATTTT. This translates into CCARVRLAGTTDTQYF. The gene calls are TRBV20-1 and TRBJ2-3; TRBD2 matches 11 bases. Germline CDR1 and CDR2: DFQATT and SNEGSKA (reference sequence). The CDR3 has 16 amino acids.

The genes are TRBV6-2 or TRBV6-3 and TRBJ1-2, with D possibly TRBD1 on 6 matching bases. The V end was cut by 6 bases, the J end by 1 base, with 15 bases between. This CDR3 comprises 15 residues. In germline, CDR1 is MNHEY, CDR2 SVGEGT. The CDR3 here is CASSRTDPHNYGYTF. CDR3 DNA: TGTGCCAGCAGCCGGACAGACCCGCATAACTATGGCTACACCTTC.